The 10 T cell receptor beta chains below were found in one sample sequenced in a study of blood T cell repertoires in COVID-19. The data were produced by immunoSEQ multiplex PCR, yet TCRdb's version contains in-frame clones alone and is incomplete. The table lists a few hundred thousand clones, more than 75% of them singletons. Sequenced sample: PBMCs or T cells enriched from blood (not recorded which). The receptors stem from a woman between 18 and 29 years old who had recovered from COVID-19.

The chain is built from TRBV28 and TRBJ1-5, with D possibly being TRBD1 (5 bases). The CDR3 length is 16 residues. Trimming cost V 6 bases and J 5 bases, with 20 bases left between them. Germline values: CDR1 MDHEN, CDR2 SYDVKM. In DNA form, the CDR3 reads TGTGCCAGCAGCTACGCCTCGACAGAAGGGCATCAGCCCCAGCATTTT. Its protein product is CASSYASTEGHQPQHF.

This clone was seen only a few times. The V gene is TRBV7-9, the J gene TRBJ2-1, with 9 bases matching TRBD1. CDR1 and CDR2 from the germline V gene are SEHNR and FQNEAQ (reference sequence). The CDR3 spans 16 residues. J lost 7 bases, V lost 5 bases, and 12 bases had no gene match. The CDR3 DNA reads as TGTGCCAGCAGCCAACGACAGGGGGACTTAGGGAATGAGCAGTTCTTC. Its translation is CASSQRQGDLGNEQFF.

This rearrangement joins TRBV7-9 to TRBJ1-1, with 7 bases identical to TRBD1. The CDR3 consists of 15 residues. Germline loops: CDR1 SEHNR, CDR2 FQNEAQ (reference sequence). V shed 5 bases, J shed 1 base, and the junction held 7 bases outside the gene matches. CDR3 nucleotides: TGTGCCAGCAGCCCCCGACAGGGAGGGAACACTGAAGCTTTCTTT. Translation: CASSPRQGGNTEAFF.

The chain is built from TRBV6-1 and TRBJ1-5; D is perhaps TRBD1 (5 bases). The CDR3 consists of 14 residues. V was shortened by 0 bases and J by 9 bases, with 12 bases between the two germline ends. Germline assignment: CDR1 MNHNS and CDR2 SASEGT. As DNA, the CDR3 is TGTGCCAGCAGTGAAGCACCCGTGGGGGGGCCCCAGCATTTT. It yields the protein CASSEAPVGGPQHF.

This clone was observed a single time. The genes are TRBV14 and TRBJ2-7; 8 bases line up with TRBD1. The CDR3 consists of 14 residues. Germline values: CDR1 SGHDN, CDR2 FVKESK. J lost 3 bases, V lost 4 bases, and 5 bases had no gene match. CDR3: CASSPRTGNYEQYF. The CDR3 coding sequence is TGTGCCAGCAGCCCCCGGACAGGGAACTACGAGCAGTACTTC.

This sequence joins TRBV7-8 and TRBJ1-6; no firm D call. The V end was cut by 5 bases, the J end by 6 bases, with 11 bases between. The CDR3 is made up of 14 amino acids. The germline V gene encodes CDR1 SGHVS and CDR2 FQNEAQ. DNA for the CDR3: TGTGCCAGCAGCCTAGGGTACTCTAATTCACCCCTCCACTTT. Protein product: CASSLGYSNSPLHF.

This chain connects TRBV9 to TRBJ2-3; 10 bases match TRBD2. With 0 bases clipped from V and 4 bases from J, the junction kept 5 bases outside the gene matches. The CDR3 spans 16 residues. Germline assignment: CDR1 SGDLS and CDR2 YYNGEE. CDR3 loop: CASSVERGGRADTQYF. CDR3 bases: TGTGCCAGCAGCGTAGAGCGGGGGGGCCGGGCAGATACGCAGTATTTT.

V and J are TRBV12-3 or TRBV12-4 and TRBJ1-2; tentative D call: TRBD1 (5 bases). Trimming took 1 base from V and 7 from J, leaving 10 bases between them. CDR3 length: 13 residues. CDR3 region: CASSLDRRGGYTF. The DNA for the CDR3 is TGTGCCAGCAGTTTAGACAGGAGAGGTGGCTACACCTTC.

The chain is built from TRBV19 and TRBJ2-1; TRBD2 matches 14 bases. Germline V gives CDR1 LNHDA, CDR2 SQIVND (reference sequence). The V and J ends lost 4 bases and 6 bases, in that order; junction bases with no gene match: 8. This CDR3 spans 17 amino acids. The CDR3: CASSKRLAGGPVNEQFF. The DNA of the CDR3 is TGTGCCAGTAGTAAAAGACTAGCGGGGGGGCCTGTCAATGAGCAGTTCTTC.

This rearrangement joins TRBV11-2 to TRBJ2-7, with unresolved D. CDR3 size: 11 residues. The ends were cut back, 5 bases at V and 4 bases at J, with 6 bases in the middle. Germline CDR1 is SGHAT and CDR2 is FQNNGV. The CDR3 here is CASSVVYEQYF. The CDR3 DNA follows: TGTGCCAGCAGCGTCGTATACGAGCAGTACTTC.